Presented here are 26 T cell receptor beta chains from one specimen sequenced in a study of response to subunit inactivated influenza vaccine. A single record per CDR3 protein comes from TCRdb applying MiXCR to the RT-PCR reads. The sample includes 630,000 or so distinct CDR3 sequences, about 15% of them seen just once. The source was PBMCs from blood, collected 11 to 12 days after vaccination. The receptors originated from a man aged 50 to 60 who received an inactivated influenza vaccine.

V gene TRBV11-1 combines with J gene TRBJ2-3, with 8 bases that match TRBD2. The ends lost 2 bases at V and 4 bases at J; junction bases unmatched: 5. The CDR3 consists of 15 residues. Germline CDR1 reads SGHAT; CDR2 reads FQDESV (reference sequence). CDR3 protein: CASSLREGRADTQYF. For the CDR3, the DNA is TGTGCCAGCAGCTTACGGGAGGGCCGGGCAGATACGCAGTATTTT. Based on the CDR3 plus reference TRBV11-1 and TRBJ2-3, the full variable domain is EAEVAQSPRYKITEKSQAVAFWCDPISGHATLYWYRQILGQGPELLVQFQDESVVDDSQLPKDRFSAERLKGVDSTLKIQPAELGDSAMYLCASSLREGRADTQYFGPGTRLTVL.

This chain uses TRBV6-2 or TRBV6-3 with TRBJ2-3; possibly TRBD1 for D (6 bases). Deletions cut 6 bases from V and 3 bases from J, with 13 bases between. The CDR3 extends over 14 amino acids. Germline CDR1 reads MNHEY; CDR2 reads SVGEGT. The CDR3, as DNA: TGTGCCAGCAGATTGACAGGTTCGACAGATACGCAGTATTTT. Its translation is CASRLTGSTDTQYF.

The rearrangement uses TRBV5-6 and TRBJ2-2; 9 bases align to TRBD1. The CDR3 sequence is 16 residues long. Germline trimming cut 4 bases from V and 5 bases from J; bases unmatched to any gene: 9. CDR1 is SGHDT and CDR2 is YYEEEE in the germline V gene. The CDR3 region is CASSGAGTGRTGELFF. CDR3 DNA: TGTGCCAGCAGCGGGGCAGGGACAGGGCGAACCGGGGAGCTGTTTTTT.

This clonotype was detected only a few times. The chain couples TRBV15 to TRBJ1-4; no clear D. The CDR3 is made up of 15 amino acids. Germline CDR1 LNHNV, CDR2 YYDKDF (reference sequence). V was shortened by 10 bases and J by 4 bases, with 19 bases between the two germline ends. The CDR3 protein is CAIALKGIGNEKLFF. CDR3 coding DNA: TGTGCCATCGCCTTGAAGGGCATCGGTAATGAAAAACTGTTTTTT.

This clonotype was counted many times. The rearrangement links TRBV6-5 to TRBJ1-3; D call uncertain. This CDR3 is built from 14 residues. V was pared by 5 bases and J by 0 bases, with 8 bases between. Per the germline V gene, CDR1 is MNHEY and CDR2 is SVGAGI. The CDR3 coding sequence is TGTGCCAGCAGTACTGGGAGCTCTGGAAACACCATATATTTT. This sequence encodes CASSTGSSGNTIYF.

This clonotype was seen a handful of times. This chain uses TRBV13 with TRBJ2-3; 7 bases map to TRBD2. Unmatched junction bases numbered 22, after V lost 7 bases and J lost 0 bases. The germline V gene encodes CDR1 PRHDT and CDR2 FYEKMQ (reference sequence). CDR3 length equals 20 residues. The CDR3, as DNA: TGTGCCAGCACCAAGGGTGGTTTAGCGGGTTTTCAGTCTAGCACAGATACGCAGTATTTT. Translating it yields CASTKGGLAGFQSSTDTQYF.

The gene calls are TRBV11-3 and TRBJ2-2, with unresolved D. The ends were cut back, 3 bases at V and 7 bases at J, with 6 bases in the middle. Germline V gives CDR1 SGHNT, CDR2 YENEEA. CDR3 length: 12 amino acids. CDR3 bases: TGTGCCAGCAGCTTTTGGGTCGGGGAGCTGTTTTTT. It is translated as CASSFWVGELFF.

The chain uses TRBV4-2 and TRBJ2-3, with D maybe TRBD1 (7 bases). The CDR3 is made up of 21 amino acids. Trimming took off 4 bases at V and 1 base at J, with 30 bases between the two ends. Germline lookup yields CDR1 LGHNA and CDR2 YNFKEQ. The CDR3 spells CASSLRLGRSRGASGTDTQYF. In nucleotides, the CDR3 is TGTGCCAGCAGCCTCCGCCTAGGCCGCTCCAGGGGGGCCTCTGGCACAGATACGCAGTATTTT.

The genes are TRBV10-3 and TRBJ2-1, with TRBD2 matching 9 bases. The junction had 10 bases not matched to a gene; V was cut back by 2 bases and J by 2 bases. The CDR3 extends over 18 amino acids. The germline V gene has CDR1 ENHRY and CDR2 SYGVKD. The CDR3: CAISEPTSAGGTYNEQFF. Written as DNA, the CDR3 is TGTGCCATCAGTGAGCCCACTTCAGCGGGAGGAACCTACAATGAGCAGTTCTTC.

The V call is TRBV14, the J call TRBJ1-2; the D gene is possibly TRBD1 (6 bases). V lost 8 bases to trimming and J lost 4 bases, with 11 bases between them. The CDR3 consists of 12 residues. CDR1 is SGHDN and CDR2 is FVKESK in the germline V gene. CDR3 nucleotides: TGTGCCAGCCATGCCAGGGGCTATGGCTACACCTTC. This gives the protein CASHARGYGYTF. Full variable domain (missing parts from reference TRBV14 and TRBJ1-2): EAGVTQFPSHSVIEKGQTVTLRCDPISGHDNLYWYRRVMGKEIKFLLHFVKESKQDESGMPNNRFLAERTGGTYSTLKVQPAELEDSGVYFCASHARGYGYTFGSGTRLTVV.

The chain recombines TRBV7-2 with TRBJ2-1; 8 bases line up with TRBD2. The J segment lost 9 bases and the V segment lost 5 bases, leaving 15 bases of the junction unmatched. The CDR3 length is 16 residues. The V gene's germline CDR1 is SGHTA and CDR2 FQGNSA. CDR3 DNA: TGTGCCAGCAGCCCAACTAGCGGACCCTCTTCTGGTGAGCAGTTCTTC. Translated, it gives CASSPTSGPSSGEQFF.

The chain uses TRBV6-2 or TRBV6-3 and TRBJ1-2; D is undetermined. Between the trimmed V and J ends, which lost 7 bases and 1 base, there was a span of 16 bases. Germline V CDR1 and CDR2: MNHEY, SVGEGT. This CDR3 is 15 amino acids long. In nucleotides, the CDR3 is TGTGCCAGCAACCTCCGGGCAGGAGTTAACTATGGCTACACCTTC. It encodes CASNLRAGVNYGYTF.

This clonotype occurred many times. The chain links TRBV5-1 to TRBJ2-1, with 7 bases that match TRBD2. Germline CDR1 reads SGHRS; CDR2 reads YFSETQ. The CDR3 has 14 residues. V lost 5 bases, J lost 4 bases, and 6 bases stayed unmatched. The DNA for the CDR3 is TGCGCCAGCAGGGCAGCGGGACTTTACAATGAGCAGTTCTTC. Protein: CASRAAGLYNEQFF. The full variable domain, in which reference TRBV5-1 and TRBJ2-1 provide the parts outside the CDR3, is KAGVTQTPRYLIKTRGQQVTLSCSPISGHRSVSWYQQTPGQGLQFLFEYFSETQRNKGNFPGRFSGRQFSNSRSEMNVSTLELGDSALYLCASRAAGLYNEQFFGPGTRLTVL.

V is TRBV12-3 or TRBV12-4 and J is TRBJ1-2; TRBD1 matches at 8 bases. This CDR3 region has 14 residues. V lost 6 bases and J lost 7; bases outside the gene matches: 10. The CDR3 nucleotides are TGTGCCAGCAGGGGGGACAGGACCCGCGGTGGCTACACCTTC. Protein: CASRGDRTRGGYTF.

This clonotype was seen a handful of times. The chain links TRBV19 to TRBJ2-1; D is possibly TRBD1 (5 bases). CDR3 length: 11 amino acids. CDR1 LNHDA and CDR2 SQIVND come from the germline V gene (reference sequence). V shed 7 bases and J shed 6 bases, with 7 bases lying between them. In DNA form, the CDR3 reads TGTGCCAGTAAGCAGGGCAATGAGCAGTTCTTC. This encodes CASKQGNEQFF.

This chain connects TRBV28 to TRBJ1-5; D unresolved. Germline V CDR1 and CDR2: MDHEN, SYDVKM. The V end lost 5 bases, the J end lost 6 bases, and 11 bases lay between the germline ends. The length of the CDR3 is 13 residues. The CDR3 region is CASSRTQLQPQHF. CDR3 nucleotide sequence: TGTGCCAGCAGTAGAACACAGCTTCAGCCCCAGCATTTT.

This rearrangement joins TRBV12-3 or TRBV12-4 to TRBJ2-5; D remains unclear. The CDR3 spans 13 residues. With 4 bases removed from V and 1 base from J, the gap between germline ends came to 7 bases. The CDR3 DNA reads TGTGCCAGCAGTTCAGGATTCCAAGAGACCCAGTACTTC. This sequence encodes CASSSGFQETQYF.

Only a few counts were recorded for this clonotype. CDR3 in DNA: TGTGCCAGCAGTGAGGGTTGGAATGAGCAGTTCTTC. The encoded protein is CASSEGWNEQFF. This rearrangement joins TRBV6-2 or TRBV6-3 to TRBJ2-1, with TRBD2 as a possible D gene (5 bases). Germline V gene lookup returns CDR1 MNHEY and CDR2 SVGEGT. V was shortened by 5 bases and J by 7 bases, with 9 bases between the two germline ends. The CDR3 is 12 amino acids.

This clonotype appeared many times. The CDR3 DNA follows: TGCAGCGTTGAAGATCCTGGGGGCCTGGAAAAACTGTTTTTT. Its protein product is CSVEDPGGLEKLFF. The genes are TRBV29-1 and TRBJ1-4; weak D call: TRBD1 (6 bases). The V gene lost 0 bases and the J gene lost 8 bases, with 13 bases spanning the gap. Germline V gene sequence: CDR1 SQVTM, CDR2 ANQGSEA. The CDR3 has 14 amino acids.

The chain has TRBV4-3 and TRBJ2-7; D ambiguous. Deletions cut 1 base from V and 3 bases from J, with 7 bases between. Germline values: CDR1 LGHNA, CDR2 YSLEER. The CDR3 is 13 residues long. The CDR3 sequence: CASSQVVYYEQYF. For the CDR3, the DNA is TGCGCCAGCAGCCAAGTCGTCTACTACGAGCAGTACTTC.

This clonotype was seen a few times. The chain is built from TRBV7-3 and TRBJ2-1, with a tentative D call TRBD2 (5 bases). The CDR3 is made up of 13 amino acids. Germline CDR1 is SGHTA and CDR2 is FQGTGA. V was cut by 5 bases and J by 10 bases, with 15 bases left in between. This CDR3 reads CASSPSRTGEQFF. The CDR3 DNA sequence: TGTGCCAGCAGCCCGAGCAGGACGGGGGAGCAGTTCTTC.

This rearrangement joins TRBV6-5 to TRBJ2-1; D is uncertain. Germline V gives CDR1 MNHEY, CDR2 SVGAGI. V dropped 4 bases and J dropped 5 bases, with 9 bases sitting between them. The CDR3 totals 13 residues. The CDR3 here is CASSFSPDNEQFF. DNA of the CDR3: TGTGCCAGCAGTTTTTCTCCGGACAATGAGCAGTTCTTC.

V and J are TRBV6-1 and TRBJ2-3, with D perhaps matching TRBD1 (6 bases). This CDR3 comprises 15 residues. V gave up 5 bases and J gave up 4 bases, with 16 bases separating them. Germline V lookup: CDR1 MNHNS, CDR2 SASEGT. CDR3 protein: CASSTNARGADTQYF. CDR3 coding DNA: TGTGCCAGCAGTACGAATGCCAGGGGAGCAGATACGCAGTATTTT.

Comment on this clonotype: The junction shows a germline mismatch at one end, possibly a read error. Here the CDR3 DNA reads TGTGCCATGGGCCCCGGGGTCGTCTATTGCTACACCTTC. It is translated as CAMGPGVVYCYTF. V gene TRBV5-3 combines with J gene TRBJ1-2; D is unclear. TRBV5-3 is an ORF for which the function is uncertain. This CDR3 region has 13 residues.

This clonotype has a handful of counts. The J gene is TRBJ2-2, the V gene TRBV12-3 or TRBV12-4; 8 positions match TRBD2. The CDR3 runs to 15 residues. V trimming: 0 bases; J trimming: 6 bases; junction bases outside the gene matches: 3. The CDR3 DNA reads as TGTGCCAGCAGTTTAGCTCGGACTAGCCCCGGGGAGCTGTTTTTT. This codes for CASSLARTSPGELFF.

The rearrangement links TRBV5-6 to TRBJ2-3, with D possibly called TRBD1 or TRBD2 (5 bases each). V dropped 2 bases and J dropped 0 bases, with 10 bases sitting between them. The CDR3 has 15 residues. CDR1 and CDR2 (germline): SGHDT, YYEEEE. Here the CDR3 DNA reads TGTGCCAGCAGCTTAAAAGGGGACAGCACAGATACGCAGTATTTT. Encoded protein: CASSLKGDSTDTQYF.